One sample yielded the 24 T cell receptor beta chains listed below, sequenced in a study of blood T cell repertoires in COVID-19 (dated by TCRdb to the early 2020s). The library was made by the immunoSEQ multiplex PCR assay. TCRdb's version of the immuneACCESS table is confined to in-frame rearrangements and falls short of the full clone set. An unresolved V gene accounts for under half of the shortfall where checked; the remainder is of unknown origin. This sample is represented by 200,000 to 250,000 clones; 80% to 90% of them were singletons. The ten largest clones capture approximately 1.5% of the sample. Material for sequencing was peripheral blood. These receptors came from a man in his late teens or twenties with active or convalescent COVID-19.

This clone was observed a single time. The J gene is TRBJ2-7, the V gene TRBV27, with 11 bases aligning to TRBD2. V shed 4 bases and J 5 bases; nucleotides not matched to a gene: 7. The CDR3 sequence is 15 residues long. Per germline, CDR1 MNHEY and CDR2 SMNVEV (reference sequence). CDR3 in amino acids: CASSSYTSGSNEQYF. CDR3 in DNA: TGTGCCAGCAGTTCCTACACTAGCGGGAGCAACGAGCAGTACTTC.

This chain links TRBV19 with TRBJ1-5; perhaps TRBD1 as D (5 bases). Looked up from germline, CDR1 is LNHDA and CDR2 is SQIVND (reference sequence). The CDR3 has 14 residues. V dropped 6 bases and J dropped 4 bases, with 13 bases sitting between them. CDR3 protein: CASSPGRGNQPQHF. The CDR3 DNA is TGTGCCAGTAGCCCGGGACGGGGGAATCAGCCCCAGCATTTT.

Here the CDR3 reads CASGGPTPGEQYF. In DNA form, the CDR3 reads TGTGCCAGCGGGGGCCCGACCCCGGGCGAGCAGTACTTC. The rearrangement uses TRBV27 and TRBJ2-7; D may be TRBD1 (6 bases). Germline CDR1 and CDR2: MNHEY and SMNVEV (reference sequence). V lost 8 bases and J 6 bases, leaving 17 bases between the germline ends. This CDR3 has 13 residues.

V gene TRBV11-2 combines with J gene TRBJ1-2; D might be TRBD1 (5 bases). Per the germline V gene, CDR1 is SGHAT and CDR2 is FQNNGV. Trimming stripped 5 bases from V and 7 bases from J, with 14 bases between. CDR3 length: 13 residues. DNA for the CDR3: TGTGCCAGCAGCCCATTCGGGACTTCTGGCTACACCTTC. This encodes CASSPFGTSGYTF.

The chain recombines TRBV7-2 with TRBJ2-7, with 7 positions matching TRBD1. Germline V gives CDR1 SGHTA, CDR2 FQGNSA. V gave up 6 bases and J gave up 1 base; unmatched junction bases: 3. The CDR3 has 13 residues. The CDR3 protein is CASRHRGSYEQYF. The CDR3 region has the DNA TGTGCCAGCAGACACAGGGGATCCTACGAGCAGTACTTC.

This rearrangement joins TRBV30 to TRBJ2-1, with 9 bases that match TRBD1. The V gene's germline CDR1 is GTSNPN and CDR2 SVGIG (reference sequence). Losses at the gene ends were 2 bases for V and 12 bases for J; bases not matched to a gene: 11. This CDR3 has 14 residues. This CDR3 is CAWSFLGQGLGQFF. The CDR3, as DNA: TGTGCCTGGAGTTTCCTGGGACAGGGATTAGGGCAGTTCTTC.

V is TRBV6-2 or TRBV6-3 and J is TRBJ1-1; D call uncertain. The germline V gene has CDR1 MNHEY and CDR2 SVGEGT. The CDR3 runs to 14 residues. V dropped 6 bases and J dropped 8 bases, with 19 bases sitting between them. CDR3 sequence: CASSSRQTTVEAFF. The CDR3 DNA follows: TGTGCCAGCAGCTCCAGGCAGACGACCGTAGAAGCTTTCTTT.

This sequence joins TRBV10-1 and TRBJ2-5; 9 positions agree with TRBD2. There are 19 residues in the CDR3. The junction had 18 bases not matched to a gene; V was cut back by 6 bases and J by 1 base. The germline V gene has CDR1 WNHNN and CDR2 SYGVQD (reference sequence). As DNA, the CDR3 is TGCGCCAGCAGCGGATCCGTTGGGCTAGCGGGAATTGGCCAAGAGACCCAGTACTTC. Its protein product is CASSGSVGLAGIGQETQYF.

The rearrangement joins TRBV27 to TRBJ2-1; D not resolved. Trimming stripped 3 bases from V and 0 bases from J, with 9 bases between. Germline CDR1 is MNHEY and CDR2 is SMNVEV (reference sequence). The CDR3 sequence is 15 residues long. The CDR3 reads CASSFMGVSYNEQFF. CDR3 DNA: TGTGCCAGCAGTTTTATGGGCGTCTCCTACAATGAGCAGTTCTTC.

The CDR3 DNA reads as TGTGCCAGCAGCCAAGATAGTAGGACAATTCAGTATTTT. Protein sequence: CASSQDSRTIQYF. The chain couples TRBV14 to TRBJ2-3, with D perhaps TRBD1 (5 bases). V lost 0 bases and J 12 bases, leaving 13 bases between the germline ends. Germline loops: CDR1 SGHDN, CDR2 FVKESK. The CDR3 spans 13 residues.

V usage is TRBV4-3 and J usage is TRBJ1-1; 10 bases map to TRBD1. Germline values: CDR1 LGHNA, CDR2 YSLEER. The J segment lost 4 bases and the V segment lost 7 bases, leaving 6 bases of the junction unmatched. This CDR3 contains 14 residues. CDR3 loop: CASNRDRGLTEAFF. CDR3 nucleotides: TGCGCCAGCAACCGAGACAGGGGGCTCACTGAAGCTTTCTTT.

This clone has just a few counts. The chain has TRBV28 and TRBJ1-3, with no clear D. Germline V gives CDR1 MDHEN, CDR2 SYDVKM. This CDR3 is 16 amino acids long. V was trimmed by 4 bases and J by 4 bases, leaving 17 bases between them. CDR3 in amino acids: CASSSSGQARGNTIYF. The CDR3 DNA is TGTGCCAGCAGTTCAAGTGGCCAGGCTCGGGGAAACACCATATATTTT.

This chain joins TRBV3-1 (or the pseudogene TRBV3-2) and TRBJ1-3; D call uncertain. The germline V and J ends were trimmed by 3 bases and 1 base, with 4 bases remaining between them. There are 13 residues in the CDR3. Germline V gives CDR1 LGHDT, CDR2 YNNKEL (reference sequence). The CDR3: CASSHLSGNTIYF. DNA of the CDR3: TGTGCCAGCAGCCATTTATCTGGAAACACCATATATTTT.

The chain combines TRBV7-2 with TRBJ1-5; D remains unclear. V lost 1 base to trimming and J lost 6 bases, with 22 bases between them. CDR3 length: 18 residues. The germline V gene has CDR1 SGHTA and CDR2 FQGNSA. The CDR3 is CASSLGSSGITFGQPQHF. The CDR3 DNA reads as TGTGCCAGCAGCTTAGGATCATCGGGAATCACCTTCGGTCAGCCCCAGCATTTT. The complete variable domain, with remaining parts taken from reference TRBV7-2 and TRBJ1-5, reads GAGVSQSPSNKVTEKGKDVELRCDPISGHTALYWYRQSLGQGLEFLIYFQGNSAPDKSGLPSDRFSAERTGGSVSTLTIQRTQQEDSAVYLCASSLGSSGITFGQPQHFGDGTRLSIL.

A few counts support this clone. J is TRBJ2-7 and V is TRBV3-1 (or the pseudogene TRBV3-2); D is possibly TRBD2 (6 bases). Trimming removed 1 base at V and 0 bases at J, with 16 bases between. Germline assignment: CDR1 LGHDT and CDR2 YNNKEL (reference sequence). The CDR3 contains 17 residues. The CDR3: CASSQVLGGGDSYEQYF. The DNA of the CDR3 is TGTGCCAGCAGCCAAGTTTTGGGGGGAGGCGACTCCTACGAGCAGTACTTC.

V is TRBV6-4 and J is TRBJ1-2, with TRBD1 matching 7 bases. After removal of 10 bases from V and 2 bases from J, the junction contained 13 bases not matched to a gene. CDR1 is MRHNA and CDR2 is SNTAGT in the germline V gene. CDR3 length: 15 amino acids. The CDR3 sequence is CATQRAPGQNYGYTF. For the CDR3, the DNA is TGTGCCACCCAAAGAGCACCGGGACAGAACTATGGCTACACCTTC.

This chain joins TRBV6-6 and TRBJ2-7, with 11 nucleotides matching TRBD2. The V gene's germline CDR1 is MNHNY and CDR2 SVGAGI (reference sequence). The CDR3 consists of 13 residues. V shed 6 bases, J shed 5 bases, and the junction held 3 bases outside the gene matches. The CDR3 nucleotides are TGTGCCAGCAGCCTACTAGCGGGAGACGAGCAGTACTTC. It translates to CASSLLAGDEQYF.

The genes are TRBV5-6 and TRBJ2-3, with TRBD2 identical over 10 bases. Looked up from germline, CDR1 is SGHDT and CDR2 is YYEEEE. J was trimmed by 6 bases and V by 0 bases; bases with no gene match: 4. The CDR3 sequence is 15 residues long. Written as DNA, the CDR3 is TGTGCCAGCAGCTTGGTACCAGCGGGAGGGGATACGCAGTATTTT. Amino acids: CASSLVPAGGDTQYF. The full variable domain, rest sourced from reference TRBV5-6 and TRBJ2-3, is DAGVTQSPTHLIKTRGQQVTLRCSPKSGHDTVSWYQQALGQGPQFIFQYYEEEERQRGNFPDRFSGHQFPNYSSELNVNALLLGDSALYLCASSLVPAGGDTQYFGPGTRLTVL.

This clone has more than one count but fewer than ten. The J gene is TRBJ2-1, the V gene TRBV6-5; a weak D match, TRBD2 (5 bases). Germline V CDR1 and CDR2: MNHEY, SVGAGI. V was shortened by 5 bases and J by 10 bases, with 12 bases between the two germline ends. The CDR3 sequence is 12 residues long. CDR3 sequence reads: CASSNGIREQFF. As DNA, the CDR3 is TGTGCCAGCAGTAACGGGATAAGGGAGCAGTTCTTC.

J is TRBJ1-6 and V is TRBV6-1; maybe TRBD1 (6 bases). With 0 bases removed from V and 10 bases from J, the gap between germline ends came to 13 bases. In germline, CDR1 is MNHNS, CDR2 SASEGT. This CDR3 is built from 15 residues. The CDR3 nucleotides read TGTGCCAGCAGTGAAGCTCCTGGGGGCCGGTCACCCCTCCACTTT. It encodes CASSEAPGGRSPLHF.

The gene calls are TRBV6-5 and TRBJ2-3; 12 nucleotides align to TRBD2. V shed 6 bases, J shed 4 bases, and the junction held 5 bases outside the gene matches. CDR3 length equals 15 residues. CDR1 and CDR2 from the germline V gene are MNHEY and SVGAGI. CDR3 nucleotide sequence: TGTGCCAGCAGGCTAGCGGGAGGGCCAGCAGATACGCAGTATTTT. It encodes CASRLAGGPADTQYF.

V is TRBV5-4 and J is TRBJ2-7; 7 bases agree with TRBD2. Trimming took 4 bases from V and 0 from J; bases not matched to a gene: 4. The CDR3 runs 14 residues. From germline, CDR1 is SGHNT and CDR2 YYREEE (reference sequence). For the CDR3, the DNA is TGTGCCAGCAGCGAGCGGGGACCCTCCTACGAGCAGTACTTC. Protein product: CASSERGPSYEQYF.

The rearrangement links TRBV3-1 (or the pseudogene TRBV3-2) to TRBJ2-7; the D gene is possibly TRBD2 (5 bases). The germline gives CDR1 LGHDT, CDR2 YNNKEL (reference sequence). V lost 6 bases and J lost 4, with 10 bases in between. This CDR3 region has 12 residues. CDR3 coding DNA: TGTGCCAGCAGTCGGACTTTTTACGAGCAGTACTTC. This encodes CASSRTFYEQYF.

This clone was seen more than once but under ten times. The CDR3 loop is CASSSRVGGGYTF. The CDR3 bases are TGCGCCAGCAGCTCCAGGGTGGGGGGTGGCTACACCTTC. The genes are TRBV5-1 and TRBJ1-2, with D perhaps TRBD1 (5 bases). V was cut by 3 bases and J by 7 bases, with 13 bases left in between. Germline V lookup: CDR1 SGHRS, CDR2 YFSETQ. This CDR3 region has 13 residues.